The 17 T cell receptor beta chains given below trace back to one sample, sequenced in a study of T cell clonotyping in hematopoietic cell transplantation. Measured with immunoSEQ multiplex PCR; TCRdb has only the in-frame clones, and not every one. The sample lists roughly 10,000 clones, about 89% seen once, with under 50% in the top ten. The specimen was PBMCs, collected 180 days after allogeneic stem cell transplant. The receptors derive from a male patient aged 60 to 75 who had an allogeneic stem cell transplant from an unrelated donor, so the T cells may come from the graft donor. Some clones in this sample may be carry-over from other donors' samples.

The gene calls are TRBV30 and TRBJ2-7; maybe TRBD1 (6 bases). V was pared by 1 base and J by 1 base, with 8 bases between. From germline, CDR1 is GTSNPN and CDR2 SVGIG (reference sequence). This CDR3 has 13 residues. The CDR3 loop reads CAWSGQVSYEQYF. The CDR3 DNA is TGTGCCTGGAGTGGACAGGTATCCTACGAGCAGTACTTC. Looking up the rest from reference TRBV30 and TRBJ2-7 gives the full variable domain: SQTIHQWPATLVQPVGSPLSLECTVEGTSNPNLYWYRQAAGRGLQLLFYSVGIGQISSEVPQNLSASRPQDRQFILSSKKLLLSDSGFYLCAWSGQVSYEQYFGPGTRLTVT.

This clone showed up just a few times. The chain is built from TRBV9 and TRBJ1-2; 9 bases agree with TRBD1. Looked up from germline, CDR1 is SGDLS and CDR2 is YYNGEE. J gave up 6 bases and V 5 bases, and 17 bases lay outside the gene matches. This CDR3 region has 17 residues. The CDR3 here is CASSAGTGSPVPDGYTF. CDR3 in DNA: TGTGCCAGCAGTGCTGGGACAGGGAGCCCCGTTCCGGATGGCTACACCTTC.

This CDR3 reads CASSRVLGETQYF. For the CDR3, the DNA is TGTGCCAGCAGCCGGGTACTCGGAGAGACCCAGTACTTC. The V gene is TRBV7-9, the J gene TRBJ2-5; D call uncertain. The CDR3 has 13 residues. The ends were cut back, 5 bases at V and 4 bases at J, with 11 bases in the middle. CDR1 and CDR2 (germline): SEHNR, FQNEAQ (reference sequence).

V gene TRBV19 combines with J gene TRBJ1-1; D possibly corresponds to TRBD1 (5 bases). The CDR3 sequence is 12 residues long. Germline lookup yields CDR1 LNHDA and CDR2 SQIVND (reference sequence). V was pared by 6 bases and J by 3 bases, with 8 bases between. CDR3 amino acids: CASRRGDTEAFF. As DNA, the CDR3 is TGTGCCAGTAGACGGGGGGACACTGAAGCTTTCTTT.

The CDR3 DNA sequence: TGTGCCAGCAGTCCCAGCGGAGCCCACGAGCAGTACTTC. This translates into CASSPSGAHEQYF. The gene calls are TRBV27 and TRBJ2-7, with a possible D match to TRBD2 (5 bases). The CDR3 consists of 13 residues. Per germline, CDR1 MNHEY and CDR2 SMNVEV (reference sequence). Between the trimmed V and J ends, which lost 5 bases and 5 bases, there was a span of 13 bases.

The CDR3 nucleotides read TGTGCCAGCAGTTACTCGGGGGGCACAGATACGCAGTATTTT. Protein sequence: CASSYSGGTDTQYF. V is TRBV6-5 and J is TRBJ2-3, with D perhaps TRBD1 or TRBD2 (5 bases each). Trimming stripped 0 bases from V and 1 base from J, with 5 bases between. The CDR3 loop spans 14 amino acids. The germline CDR1 and CDR2 sequences are MNHEY and SVGAGI.

The CDR3 is CASSLAPTATNEKLFF. The CDR3 region has the DNA TGTGCCAGCAGCTTGGCCCCGACGGCTACTAATGAAAAACTGTTTTTT. The chain carries TRBV5-6 and TRBJ1-4, with D unresolved. The germline CDR1 and CDR2 sequences are SGHDT and YYEEEE. V gave up 0 bases and J gave up 2 bases, with 11 bases separating them. This CDR3 comprises 16 residues.

The chain has TRBV29-1 and TRBJ1-1; D is undetermined. Germline V gene data show CDR1 as SQVTM and CDR2 as ANQGSEA. The length of the CDR3 is 13 residues. With 7 bases removed from V and 4 bases from J, the gap between germline ends came to 16 bases. For the CDR3, the DNA is TGCAGCGCCGACGGAGGATCGAGCACTGAAGCTTTCTTT. Translation: CSADGGSSTEAFF. The full variable domain, completed using reference TRBV29-1 and TRBJ1-1, is SAVISQKPSRDICQRGTSLTIQCQVDSQVTMMFWYRQQPGQSLTLIATANQGSEATYESGFVIDKFPISRPNLTFSTLTVSNMSPEDSSIYLCSADGGSSTEAFFGQGTRLTVV.

The chain employs TRBV25-1 and TRBJ1-5; TRBD1 might be the D (6 bases). The germline V and J ends were trimmed by 1 base and 5 bases, with 12 bases remaining between them. Germline CDR1 MGHDK, CDR2 SYGVNS. This CDR3 region has 15 residues. CDR3 sequence reads: CASSEFRGGDQPQHF. In nucleotides, the CDR3 is TGTGCCAGCAGTGAATTCAGGGGAGGGGATCAGCCCCAGCATTTT.

V and J are TRBV18 and TRBJ1-2; D remains unclear. The germline V gene has CDR1 KGHSH and CDR2 LQKENI. The CDR3 has 15 amino acids. Between the trimmed V and J ends, which lost 3 bases and 8 bases, there was a span of 19 bases. The CDR3 nucleotides are TGTGCCAGCTCACCTAGACCTGACCGGGAAGTGGGCTACACCTTC. Translating gives CASSPRPDREVGYTF.

DNA of the CDR3: TGCGCCAGCAGCCAAGCCTACGGTGATTATGGCTACACCTTC. Amino acid sequence: CASSQAYGDYGYTF. The V call is TRBV4-1, the J call TRBJ1-2, with unresolved D. Germline V gives CDR1 MGHRA, CDR2 YSYEKL. The length of the CDR3 is 14 residues. V lost 1 base, J lost 5 bases, and 11 bases lay in between.

This chain links TRBV11-1 with TRBJ2-7, with TRBD1 matching over 7 bases. The V gene's germline CDR1 is SGHAT and CDR2 FQDESV (reference sequence). CDR3 length: 14 residues. Unmatched junction bases numbered 9, after V lost 4 bases and J lost 6 bases. CDR3 loop: CASSYRQGLGEQYF. CDR3 bases: TGTGCCAGCAGCTACAGACAGGGCCTGGGCGAGCAGTACTTC.

This clone was detected once. The gene calls are TRBV15 and TRBJ2-6; the match to TRBD1 covers 7 bases. Germline V lookup: CDR1 LNHNV, CDR2 YYDKDF (reference sequence). J lost 0 bases, V lost 8 bases, and 7 bases had no gene match. CDR3 length: 16 residues. CDR3 sequence (DNA): TGTGCCACCTCGACAGGGTCCATCTCTGGGGCCAACGTCCTGACTTTC. The encoded protein is CATSTGSISGANVLTF.

This chain links TRBV6-1 with TRBJ1-2, with D perhaps TRBD1 (5 bases). The length of the CDR3 is 14 residues. CDR1 and CDR2 (germline): MNHNS, SASEGT. Trimming took off 6 bases at V and 4 bases at J, with 15 bases between the two ends. The CDR3 sequence is CASSAEFGGYGYTF. DNA for the CDR3: TGTGCCAGCAGCGCGGAGTTCGGGGGCTATGGCTACACCTTC.

V gene TRBV19 combines with J gene TRBJ1-1; TRBD1 matches 8 bases. CDR3 length: 16 amino acids. V trimming: 6 bases; J trimming: 2 bases; junction bases outside the gene matches: 11. The germline V gene encodes CDR1 LNHDA and CDR2 SQIVND (reference sequence). The CDR3 is CASRGGTGPLNTEAFF. In DNA form, the CDR3 reads TGTGCCAGTAGGGGTGGGACAGGACCTTTAAACACTGAAGCTTTCTTT.

The rearrangement joins TRBV6-1 to TRBJ2-3; perhaps TRBD1 as D (5 bases). This CDR3 is built from 15 residues. The germline V gene has CDR1 MNHNS and CDR2 SASEGT. Trimming stripped 2 bases from V and 0 bases from J, with 9 bases between. The CDR3 loop is CASSEQGPSTDTQYF. The CDR3, as DNA: TGTGCCAGCAGTGAACAGGGTCCTAGCACAGATACGCAGTATTTT.

CDR3 nucleotides: TGTGCCAGCAGCTTAGCCGGGACGGTTAGCTCCTACGAGCAGTACTTC. It yields the protein CASSLAGTVSSYEQYF. This rearrangement joins TRBV7-9 to TRBJ2-7; D could derive from TRBD1 or TRBD2 (5 bases each). CDR1 is SEHNR and CDR2 is FQNEAQ in the germline V gene (reference sequence). V was clipped by 0 bases and J by 0 bases, with 12 bases between them. The CDR3 contains 16 residues.